The entry below gives a single T cell receptor beta chain sequence along with its context. Its target is not known. This record belongs to a study of chemoradiotherapy in HPV16-positive cancers. The overall study: Functional T-cell assays on two HPV16-positive patients' cells defined candidate HPV-specific clones and common TCR motifs.

The assay was immunoSEQ multiplex PCR, and TCRdb's table has in-frame clones only and misses some. The sample lists thousands of clones, around 79% occurring once. V was shortened by 1 base and J by 3 bases, with 13 bases between the two germline ends. Germline assignment: CDR1 SGHAT and CDR2 FQNNGV. This CDR3 comprises 16 residues. General study points: Candidate HPV-specific clones and E7-related TCR motifs grew in tumor during treatment.

The receptor was isolated from a human donor with HPV-associated anogenital cancer. The chain is built from TRBV11-2 and TRBJ2-1; D remains ambiguous. Material: tumor tissue, obtained from a patient who underwent chemoradiotherapy. In DNA, the CDR3 is TGTGCCAGCAGCTTAGCTGAGGAACGGATCTACAATGAGCAGTTCTTC. Translating gives CASSLAEERIYNEQFF.